A selection of T cell receptor beta chains follows, all from one sample in a study of blood T cell repertoires in COVID-19. Assay used: immunoSEQ multiplex PCR; TCRdb lists only in-frame clones, some missing. Seen here are some 530,000 clones, 70% to 90% observed once, and the top ten hold roughly 3.2%. Sequenced sample: peripheral blood. These TCRs come from a human donor in a cohort sampled during active COVID-19. Each CDR3 is given with its conserved first and last residue. D genes are given only for firm matches. The size field is filled for only some rows; it gives once, few, many or a size class.

cdr3_aa cdr3_nt j_call clone_size d_call v_call
CASSEKILPGYTF TGTGCCAGCAGTGAAAAGATACTTCCAGGATACACCTTC TRBJ1-2 NA NA TRBV6-1
CASGPGLLNTDTQYF TGCGCCAGCGGGCCGGGACTACTGAACACAGATACGCAGTATTTT TRBJ2-3 NA TRBD2 TRBV10-2
CASSLEAPGIYYGYTF TGTGCCAGCAGCTTGGAAGCCCCAGGGATCTACTATGGCTACACCTTC TRBJ1-2 NA NA TRBV5-6
CASGLGLAGYQETQYF TGTGCTAGTGGTTTGGGGCTAGCGGGCTACCAAGAGACCCAGTACTTC TRBJ2-5 NA TRBD2 TRBV12-5
CASDPGGSSYNEQFF TGCGCCAGCGATCCGGGGGGAAGCTCCTACAATGAGCAGTTCTTC TRBJ2-1 NA TRBD2 TRBV5-1
CASTFIRDQPQHF TGTGCCAGCACCTTCATTCGGGATCAGCCCCAGCATTTT TRBJ1-5 NA NA TRBV6-5
CASSERLERHEQFF TGTGCCAGCAGTGAAAGACTAGAGAGGCATGAGCAGTTCTTC TRBJ2-1 NA NA TRBV6-1
CASSRSTGVRTEAFF TGTGCCAGCTCCCGTTCCACAGGGGTGCGCACTGAAGCTTTCTTT TRBJ1-1 NA TRBD1 TRBV18
CASSRTGATSYEQYF TGTGCCAGCAGCCGGACAGGGGCTACATCCTACGAGCAGTACTTC TRBJ2-7 NA TRBD1 TRBV28
CASSPRTSGTNEQFF TGTGCCAGCAGCCCGCGGACTAGCGGGACTAATGAGCAGTTCTTC TRBJ2-1 NA TRBD2 TRBV9
CAWSVLAGDTGELFF TGTGCCTGGAGTGTACTAGCGGGAGACACCGGGGAGCTGTTTTTT TRBJ2-2 NA TRBD2 TRBV30
CASSDRATGELFF TGTGCCAGCAGCGACAGGGCGACCGGGGAGCTGTTTTTT TRBJ2-2 NA TRBD1 TRBV3-1/TRBV3-2
CASSFNREDGYTF TGTGCCAGCAGCTTTAACAGGGAAGATGGCTACACCTTC TRBJ1-2 NA NA TRBV7-3
CASSLGGQGRYEQYF TGTGCCAGCAGCCTGGGAGGTCAGGGAAGGTACGAGCAGTACTTC TRBJ2-7 NA NA TRBV3-1/TRBV3-2
CATLSGLASTDTQYF TGTGCCACCTTATCGGGACTAGCAAGCACAGATACGCAGTATTTT TRBJ2-3 NA TRBD2 TRBV10-3
CASSPSAGGPRNEQFF TGTGCCAGCAGTCCTTCCGCGGGAGGCCCTAGGAATGAGCAGTTCTTC TRBJ2-1 NA TRBD2 TRBV2
CAWRTGPRSGYGYTF TGTGCCTGGAGGACAGGCCCTAGGTCGGGCTATGGCTACACCTTC TRBJ1-2 NA NA TRBV30
CASSSGSAGYTF TGTGCCAGCAGCTCGGGGTCGGCTGGCTACACCTTC TRBJ1-2 NA NA TRBV28
CASSQDGGASYEQYF TGTGCCAGCAGCCAAGATGGGGGCGCGTCCTACGAGCAGTACTTC TRBJ2-7 NA NA TRBV3-1/TRBV3-2
CAISTGTGKAGELFF TGTGCCATCAGTACCGGGACAGGGAAGGCCGGGGAGCTGTTTTTT TRBJ2-2 NA TRBD1 TRBV10-3
CASSQGLAGATQYF TGTGCCAGCAGCCAAGGACTAGCGGGAGCAACCCAGTACTTC TRBJ2-5 once TRBD2 TRBV3-1/TRBV3-2
CAISKTSPVSYNEQFF TGTGCCATCAGTAAGACTAGCCCCGTTTCCTACAATGAGCAGTTCTTC TRBJ2-1 NA TRBD2 TRBV10-3
CASSFPGTPDF TGTGCCAGCAGTTTTCCCGGTACCCCGGACTTC TRBJ2-5 NA NA TRBV28
CASSLSSGTYNEQFF TGTGCCAGCAGCCTATCTAGCGGAACCTACAATGAGCAGTTCTTC TRBJ2-1 NA TRBD2 TRBV5-4
CASREWTVLAKNIQYF TGTGCCAGCAGGGAATGGACAGTTTTAGCCAAAAACATTCAGTACTTC TRBJ2-4 NA NA TRBV6-1
CASSPPDTRAEQFF TGTGCCAGCAGCCCGCCGGACACCCGAGCTGAGCAGTTCTTC TRBJ2-1 NA NA TRBV5-6
CASSPSGRVNTGELFF TGTGCCAGCAGCCCTAGCGGGAGGGTGAACACCGGGGAGCTGTTTTTT TRBJ2-2 NA TRBD2 TRBV7-9
CASSSFGQGIDEQYF TGTGCCAGCAGTAGCTTCGGACAGGGTATCGACGAGCAGTACTTC TRBJ2-7 NA TRBD1 TRBV6-2/TRBV6-3
CASSIVVTGAANEKLFF TGTGCCAGTAGTATCGTCGTTACAGGGGCAGCTAATGAAAAACTGTTTTTT TRBJ1-4 NA TRBD1 TRBV19
CASSPGGSGNTIYF TGTGCCAGCAGCCCAGGGGGAAGTGGAAACACCATATATTTT TRBJ1-3 NA TRBD1 TRBV11-3
CASTLPGTGNFPQHF TGTGCCAGCACCCTCCCCGGGACAGGGAATTTTCCCCAGCATTTT TRBJ1-5 NA TRBD1 TRBV5-8
CASSFAGSTEAFF TGCGCCAGCAGCTTCGCGGGATCCACTGAAGCTTTCTTT TRBJ1-1 NA NA TRBV5-1
CASSPSGQETAYGYTF TGTGCCAGCTCACCTAGCGGACAGGAAACTGCCTATGGCTACACCTTC TRBJ1-2 NA TRBD1 TRBV18
CASSSRRENIQYF TGTGCCAGCAGTTCCCGGCGGGAGAACATTCAGTACTTC TRBJ2-4 NA TRBD2 TRBV3-1/TRBV3-2
CASSRDRGVADTQYF TGCGCCAGCAGCAGGGACAGGGGAGTAGCAGATACGCAGTATTTT TRBJ2-3 once TRBD1 TRBV5-1
CASSLWRDEKLFF TGTGCCAGCAGTTTGTGGAGGGACGAAAAACTGTTTTTT TRBJ1-4 NA NA TRBV27
CASSTGGDFGNEQFF TGCGCCAGCAGCACAGGTGGTGACTTCGGCAATGAGCAGTTCTTC TRBJ2-1 NA NA TRBV5-1
CASSISGSRTDTQYF TGTGCCAGTAGTATATCGGGTAGCCGCACAGATACGCAGTATTTT TRBJ2-3 NA NA TRBV19
CASSPHQAQPSYEQYF TGTGCCAGCAGCCCACACCAGGCGCAGCCCTCCTACGAGCAGTACTTC TRBJ2-7 NA NA TRBV7-8
CASSLILGQGGEKLFF TGTGCCAGCAGCTTGATCCTAGGACAGGGTGGTGAAAAACTGTTTTTT TRBJ1-4 NA TRBD1 TRBV5-8
CASSIAGAAETQYF TGTGCCAGCAGCATAGCGGGAGCTGCGGAGACCCAGTACTTC TRBJ2-5 NA TRBD2 TRBV6-6
CASSQGGGTYNEQFF TGTGCCAGCAGTCAAGGAGGGGGCACCTACAATGAGCAGTTCTTC TRBJ2-1 NA NA TRBV7-2
CASGGGNPYNEQFF TGTGCCAGCGGGGGAGGGAACCCCTACAATGAGCAGTTCTTC TRBJ2-1 NA TRBD2 TRBV6-5
CASTELAAPQETQYF TGTGCCAGCACCGAGCTAGCGGCTCCTCAAGAGACCCAGTACTTC TRBJ2-5 NA TRBD2 TRBV2
CASNPGLNTDTQYF TGTGCCAGCAATCCAGGGTTAAACACAGATACGCAGTATTTT TRBJ2-3 NA NA TRBV13
CASSEVWPEETQYF TGTGCCAGCAGTGAAGTTTGGCCAGAAGAGACCCAGTACTTC TRBJ2-5 NA NA TRBV6-1
CASSRDRDYGYTF TGCGCCAGCAGCCGGGACAGGGACTATGGCTACACCTTC TRBJ1-2 many TRBD1 TRBV4-1
CASSIASGELFF TGTGCCAGTAGTATCGCGTCCGGGGAGCTGTTTTTT TRBJ2-2 NA NA TRBV19
CASSIGDIGYGYTF TGTGCCAGCTCAATCGGGGACATCGGCTATGGCTACACCTTC TRBJ1-2 NA NA TRBV18
CASSFLTPQETQYF TGTGCCAGCAGCTTCTTAACACCCCAAGAGACCCAGTACTTC TRBJ2-5 few NA TRBV5-5
CASSVGLAGGETQYF TGTGCCAGTAGTGTGGGACTAGCGGGAGGAGAGACCCAGTACTTC TRBJ2-5 NA TRBD2 TRBV19